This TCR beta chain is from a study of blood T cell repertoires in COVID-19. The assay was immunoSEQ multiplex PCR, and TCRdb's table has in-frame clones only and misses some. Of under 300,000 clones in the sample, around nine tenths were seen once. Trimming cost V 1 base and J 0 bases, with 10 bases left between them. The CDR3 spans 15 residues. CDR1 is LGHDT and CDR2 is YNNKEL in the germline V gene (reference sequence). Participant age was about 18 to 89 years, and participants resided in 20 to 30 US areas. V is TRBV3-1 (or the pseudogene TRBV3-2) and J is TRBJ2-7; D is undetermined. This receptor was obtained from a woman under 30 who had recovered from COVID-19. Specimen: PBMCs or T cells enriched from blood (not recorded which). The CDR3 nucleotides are TGTGCCAGCAGCCAAGGAATGGTTAGCTCCTACGAGCAGTACTTC. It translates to CASSQGMVSSYEQYF.